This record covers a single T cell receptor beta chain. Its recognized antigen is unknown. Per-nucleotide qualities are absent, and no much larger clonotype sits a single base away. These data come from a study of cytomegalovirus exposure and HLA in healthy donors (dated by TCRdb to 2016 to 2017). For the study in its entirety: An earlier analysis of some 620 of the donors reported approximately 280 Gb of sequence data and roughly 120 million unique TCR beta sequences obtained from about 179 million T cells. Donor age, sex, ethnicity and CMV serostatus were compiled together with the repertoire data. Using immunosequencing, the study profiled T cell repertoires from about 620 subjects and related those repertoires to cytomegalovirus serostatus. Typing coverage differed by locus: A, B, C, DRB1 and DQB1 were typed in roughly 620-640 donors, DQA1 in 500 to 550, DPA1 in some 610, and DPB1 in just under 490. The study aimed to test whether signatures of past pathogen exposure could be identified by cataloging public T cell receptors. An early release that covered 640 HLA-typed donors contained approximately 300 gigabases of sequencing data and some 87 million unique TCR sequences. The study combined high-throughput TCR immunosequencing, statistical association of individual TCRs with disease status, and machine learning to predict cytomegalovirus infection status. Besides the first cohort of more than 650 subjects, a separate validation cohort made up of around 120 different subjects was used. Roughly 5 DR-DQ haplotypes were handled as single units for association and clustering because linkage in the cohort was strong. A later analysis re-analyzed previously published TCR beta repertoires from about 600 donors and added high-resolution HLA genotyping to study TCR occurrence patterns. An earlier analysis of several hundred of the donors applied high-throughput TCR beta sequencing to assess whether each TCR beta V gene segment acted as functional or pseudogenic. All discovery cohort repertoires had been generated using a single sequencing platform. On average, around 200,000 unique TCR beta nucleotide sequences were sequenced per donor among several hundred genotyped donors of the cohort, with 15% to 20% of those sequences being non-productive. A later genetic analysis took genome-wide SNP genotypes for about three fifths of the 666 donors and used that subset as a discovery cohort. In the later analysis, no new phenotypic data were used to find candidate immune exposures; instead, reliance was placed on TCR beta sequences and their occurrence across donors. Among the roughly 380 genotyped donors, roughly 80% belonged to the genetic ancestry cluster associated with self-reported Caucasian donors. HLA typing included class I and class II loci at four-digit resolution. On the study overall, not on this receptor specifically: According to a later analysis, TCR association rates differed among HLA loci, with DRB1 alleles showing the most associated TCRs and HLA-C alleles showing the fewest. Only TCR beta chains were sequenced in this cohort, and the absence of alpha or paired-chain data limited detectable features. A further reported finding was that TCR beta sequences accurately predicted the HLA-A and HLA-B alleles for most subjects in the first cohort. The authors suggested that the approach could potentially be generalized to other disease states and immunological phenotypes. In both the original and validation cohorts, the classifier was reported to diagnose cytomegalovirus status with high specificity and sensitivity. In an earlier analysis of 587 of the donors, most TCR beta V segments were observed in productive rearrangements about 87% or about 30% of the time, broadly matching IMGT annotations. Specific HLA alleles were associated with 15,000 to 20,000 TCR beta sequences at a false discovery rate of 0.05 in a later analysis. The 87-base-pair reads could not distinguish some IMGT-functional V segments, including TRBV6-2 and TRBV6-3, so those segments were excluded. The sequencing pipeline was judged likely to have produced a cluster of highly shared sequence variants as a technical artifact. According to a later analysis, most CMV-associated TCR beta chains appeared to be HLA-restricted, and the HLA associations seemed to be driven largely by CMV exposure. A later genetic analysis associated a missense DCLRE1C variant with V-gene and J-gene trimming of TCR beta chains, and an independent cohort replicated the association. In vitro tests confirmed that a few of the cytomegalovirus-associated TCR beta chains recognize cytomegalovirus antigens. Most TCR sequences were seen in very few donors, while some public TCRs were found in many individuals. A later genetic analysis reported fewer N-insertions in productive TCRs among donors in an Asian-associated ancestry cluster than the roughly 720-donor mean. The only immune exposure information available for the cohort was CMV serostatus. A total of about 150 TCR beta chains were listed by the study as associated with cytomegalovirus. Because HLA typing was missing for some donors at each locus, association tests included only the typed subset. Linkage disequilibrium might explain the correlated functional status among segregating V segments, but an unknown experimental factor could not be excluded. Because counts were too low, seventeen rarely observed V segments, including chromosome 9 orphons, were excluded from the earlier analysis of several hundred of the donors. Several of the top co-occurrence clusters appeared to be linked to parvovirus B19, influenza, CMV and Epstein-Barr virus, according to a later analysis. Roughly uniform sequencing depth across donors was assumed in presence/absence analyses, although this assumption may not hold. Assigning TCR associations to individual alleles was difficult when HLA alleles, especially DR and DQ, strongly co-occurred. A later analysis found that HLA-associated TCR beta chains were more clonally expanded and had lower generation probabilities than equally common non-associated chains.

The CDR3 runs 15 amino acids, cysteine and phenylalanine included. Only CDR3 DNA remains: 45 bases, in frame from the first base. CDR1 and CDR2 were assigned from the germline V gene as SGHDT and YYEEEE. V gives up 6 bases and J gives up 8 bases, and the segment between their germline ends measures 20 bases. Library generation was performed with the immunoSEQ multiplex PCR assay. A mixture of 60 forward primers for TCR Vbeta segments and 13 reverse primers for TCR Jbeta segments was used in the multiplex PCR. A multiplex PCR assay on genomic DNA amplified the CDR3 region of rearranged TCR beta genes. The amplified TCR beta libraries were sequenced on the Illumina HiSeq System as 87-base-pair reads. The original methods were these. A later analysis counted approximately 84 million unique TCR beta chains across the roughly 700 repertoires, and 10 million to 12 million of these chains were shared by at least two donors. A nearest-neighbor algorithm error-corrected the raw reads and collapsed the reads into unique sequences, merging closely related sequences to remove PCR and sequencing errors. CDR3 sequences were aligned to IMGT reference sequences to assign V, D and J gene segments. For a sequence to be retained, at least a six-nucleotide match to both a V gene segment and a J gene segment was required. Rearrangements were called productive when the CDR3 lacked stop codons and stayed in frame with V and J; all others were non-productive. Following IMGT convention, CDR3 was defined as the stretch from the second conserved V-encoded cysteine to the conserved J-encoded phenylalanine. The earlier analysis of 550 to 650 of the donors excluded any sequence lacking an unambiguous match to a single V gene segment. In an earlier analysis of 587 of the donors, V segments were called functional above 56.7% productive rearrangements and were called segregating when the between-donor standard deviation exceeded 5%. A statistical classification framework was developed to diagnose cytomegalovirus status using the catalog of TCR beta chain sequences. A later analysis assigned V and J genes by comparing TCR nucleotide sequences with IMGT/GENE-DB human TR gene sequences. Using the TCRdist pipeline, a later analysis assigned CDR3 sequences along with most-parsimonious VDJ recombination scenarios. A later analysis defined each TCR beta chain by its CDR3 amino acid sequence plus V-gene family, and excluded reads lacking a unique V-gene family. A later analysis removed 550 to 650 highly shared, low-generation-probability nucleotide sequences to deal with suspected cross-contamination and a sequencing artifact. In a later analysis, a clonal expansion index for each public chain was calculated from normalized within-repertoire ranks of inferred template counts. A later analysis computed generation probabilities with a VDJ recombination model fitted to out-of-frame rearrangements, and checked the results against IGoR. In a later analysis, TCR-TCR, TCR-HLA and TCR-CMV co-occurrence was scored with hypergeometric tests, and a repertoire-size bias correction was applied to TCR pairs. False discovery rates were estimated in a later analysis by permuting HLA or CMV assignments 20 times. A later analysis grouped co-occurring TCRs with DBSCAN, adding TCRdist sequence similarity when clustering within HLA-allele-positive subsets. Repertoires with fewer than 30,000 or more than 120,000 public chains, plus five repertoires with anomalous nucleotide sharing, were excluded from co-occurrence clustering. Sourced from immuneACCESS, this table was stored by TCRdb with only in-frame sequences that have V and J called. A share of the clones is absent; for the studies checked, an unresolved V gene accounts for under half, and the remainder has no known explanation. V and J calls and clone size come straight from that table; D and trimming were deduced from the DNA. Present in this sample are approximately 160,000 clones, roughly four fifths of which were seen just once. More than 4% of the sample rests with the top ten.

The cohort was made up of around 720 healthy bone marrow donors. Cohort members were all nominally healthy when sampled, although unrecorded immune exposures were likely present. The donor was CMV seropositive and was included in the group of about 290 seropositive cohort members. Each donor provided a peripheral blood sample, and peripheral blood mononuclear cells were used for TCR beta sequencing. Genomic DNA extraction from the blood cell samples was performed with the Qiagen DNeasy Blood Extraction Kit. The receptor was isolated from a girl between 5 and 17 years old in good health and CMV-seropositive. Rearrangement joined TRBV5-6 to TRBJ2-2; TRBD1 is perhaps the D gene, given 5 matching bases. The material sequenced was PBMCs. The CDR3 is CASTRGLGRPGELFF. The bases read TGTGCCAGCACCCGAGGTCTGGGGCGCCCTGGGGAGCTGTTTTTT.